Listed below are T cell receptor beta chains from one sample, sequenced in a study of blood T cell repertoires in COVID-19. Here immunoSEQ multiplex PCR was the method, and the copy in TCRdb shows in-frame clones only, minus some. The table includes 35,000 to 45,000 clones, 85% to 90% detected once. Source material: peripheral blood. These receptors were taken from a man between 65 and 85 years old with acute or convalescent COVID-19. CDR3s include the opening cysteine and the closing phenylalanine or tryptophan. A D gene is named only where the DNA matches it firmly. Expanded clones are given a class, and other clones once, few, many or no size at all.

d_gene: -; abundance: once; v_gene: TRBV12-3/TRBV12-4; j_gene: TRBJ2-1; CDR3aa: CASSFYNEQFF; CDR3nt: TGTGCCAGCAGCTTCTACAATGAGCAGTTCTTC
d_gene: TRBD2; abundance: once; v_gene: TRBV30; j_gene: TRBJ2-6; CDR3aa: CAWTPGLGRAAGANVLTF; CDR3nt: TGTGCCTGGACGCCGGGGCTCGGGAGGGCCGCTGGGGCCAACGTCCTGACTTTC
d_gene: TRBD1; abundance: once; v_gene: TRBV7-9; j_gene: TRBJ1-2; CDR3aa: CASSQDRGYGYTF; CDR3nt: TGTGCCAGCAGCCAGGACAGGGGTTATGGCTACACCTTC
d_gene: TRBD2; abundance: once; v_gene: TRBV24-1; j_gene: TRBJ2-4; CDR3aa: CATRTAGAGVWNIQYF; CDR3nt: TGTGCCACGCGCACAGCGGGGGCGGGAGTATGGAACATTCAGTACTTC
d_gene: -; abundance: -; v_gene: TRBV30; j_gene: TRBJ2-1; CDR3aa: CAWNPGGWGNNEQFF; CDR3nt: TGTGCCTGGAACCCCGGAGGATGGGGAAACAATGAGCAGTTCTTC
d_gene: TRBD1; abundance: -; v_gene: TRBV3-1/TRBV3-2; j_gene: TRBJ1-1; CDR3aa: CASSRLTGQAFF; CDR3nt: TGTGCCAGCAGCCGACTGACAGGGCAAGCTTTCTTT
d_gene: -; abundance: -; v_gene: TRBV12-5; j_gene: TRBJ1-6; CDR3aa: CASGLVLWQGSDSPLHF; CDR3nt: TGTGCTAGTGGTTTGGTACTCTGGCAGGGAAGCGATTCACCCCTCCACTTT
d_gene: TRBD2; abundance: -; v_gene: TRBV28; j_gene: TRBJ2-7; CDR3aa: CASSRLAGTAYEQYF; CDR3nt: TGTGCCAGCAGTAGGCTAGCGGGTACCGCCTACGAGCAGTACTTC
d_gene: TRBD2; abundance: -; v_gene: TRBV6-1; j_gene: TRBJ2-4; CDR3aa: CASSEQRGGLGIQYF; CDR3nt: TGTGCCAGCAGTGAACAGCGGGGGGGCCTGGGCATTCAGTACTTC
d_gene: -; abundance: many; v_gene: TRBV27; j_gene: TRBJ1-5; CDR3aa: CASSLLLHQPQHF; CDR3nt: TGTGCCAGCAGTTTACTACTACATCAGCCCCAGCATTTT
d_gene: -; abundance: -; v_gene: TRBV29-1; j_gene: TRBJ1-2; CDR3aa: CSVEEGSYGYTF; CDR3nt: TGCAGCGTTGAAGAGGGGAGCTATGGCTACACCTTC
d_gene: -; abundance: -; v_gene: TRBV11-3; j_gene: TRBJ1-1; CDR3aa: CASSSGANTEAFF; CDR3nt: TGTGCCAGCAGCTCGGGAGCGAACACTGAAGCTTTCTTT
d_gene: -; abundance: -; v_gene: TRBV18; j_gene: TRBJ2-1; CDR3aa: CASSPPVNRDGEQFF; CDR3nt: TGTGCCAGCTCACCACCGGTGAACAGGGACGGTGAGCAGTTCTTC
d_gene: TRBD1; abundance: -; v_gene: TRBV7-9; j_gene: TRBJ1-1; CDR3aa: CASSQTGPNTEAFF; CDR3nt: TGTGCCAGCAGTCAGACAGGGCCGAACACTGAAGCTTTCTTT
d_gene: -; abundance: -; v_gene: TRBV5-6; j_gene: TRBJ2-4; CDR3aa: CASSSGPRVWDF; CDR3nt: TGTGCCAGCAGCTCCGGGCCCAGGGTTTGGGACTTC
d_gene: -; abundance: -; v_gene: TRBV6-2/TRBV6-3; j_gene: TRBJ2-7; CDR3aa: CASSYPRDWNSYEQYF; CDR3nt: TGTGCCAGCAGTTACCCTCGGGACTGGAATTCCTACGAGCAGTACTTC
d_gene: -; abundance: -; v_gene: TRBV19; j_gene: TRBJ1-5; CDR3aa: CATNREGNQPQHF; CDR3nt: TGTGCCACAAACAGGGAAGGCAATCAGCCCCAGCATTTT
d_gene: TRBD1; abundance: -; v_gene: TRBV25-1; j_gene: TRBJ1-4; CDR3aa: CASSRKGQANEKLFF; CDR3nt: TGTGCCAGCAGCCGCAAGGGACAGGCGAATGAAAAACTGTTTTTT
d_gene: -; abundance: -; v_gene: TRBV5-5; j_gene: TRBJ2-3; CDR3aa: CASSLGQRGSTDTQYF; CDR3nt: TGTGCCAGCAGCTTGGGGCAGCGAGGGTCCACAGATACGCAGTATTTT
d_gene: -; abundance: -; v_gene: TRBV10-3; j_gene: TRBJ1-2; CDR3aa: CAIRPTEDGYTF; CDR3nt: TGTGCCATCAGACCGACAGAGGATGGCTACACCTTC
d_gene: -; abundance: -; v_gene: TRBV5-1; j_gene: TRBJ1-1; CDR3aa: CASSLVRATEAFF; CDR3nt: TGCGCCAGCAGCTTGGTCCGAGCCACTGAAGCTTTCTTT
d_gene: -; abundance: -; v_gene: TRBV19; j_gene: TRBJ1-1; CDR3aa: CASNVGQTNTEAFF; CDR3nt: TGTGCCAGTAATGTGGGACAAACGAACACTGAAGCTTTCTTT
d_gene: -; abundance: -; v_gene: TRBV9; j_gene: TRBJ1-5; CDR3aa: CASGGTNQPQHF; CDR3nt: TGTGCCAGCGGGGGCACCAATCAGCCCCAGCATTTT
d_gene: -; abundance: -; v_gene: TRBV27; j_gene: TRBJ2-3; CDR3aa: CASSPPAAGPRGTDTQYF; CDR3nt: TGTGCCAGCAGTCCCCCCGCGGCGGGTCCGCGAGGCACAGATACGCAGTATTTT
d_gene: TRBD1; abundance: once; v_gene: TRBV6-5; j_gene: TRBJ1-1; CDR3aa: CASSPHDRAPEAFF; CDR3nt: TGTGCCAGCAGTCCCCACGACAGGGCCCCTGAAGCTTTCTTT
d_gene: -; abundance: -; v_gene: TRBV11-3; j_gene: TRBJ1-1; CDR3aa: CASSAGNTEAFF; CDR3nt: TGTGCCAGCAGCGCAGGGAACACTGAAGCTTTCTTT
d_gene: TRBD1; abundance: -; v_gene: TRBV6-5; j_gene: TRBJ2-3; CDR3aa: CASSSPGQGDTQYF; CDR3nt: TGTGCCAGCAGTTCTCCGGGACAGGGAGATACGCAGTATTTT
d_gene: TRBD2; abundance: once; v_gene: TRBV4-1; j_gene: TRBJ2-3; CDR3aa: CASSLTSGSLLSTDTQYF; CDR3nt: TGCGCCAGCAGCCTGACTAGCGGGAGCCTACTTAGCACAGATACGCAGTATTTT
d_gene: TRBD1; abundance: -; v_gene: TRBV3-1/TRBV3-2; j_gene: TRBJ1-1; CDR3aa: CASSQVGRGVPEAFF; CDR3nt: TGTGCCAGCAGCCAAGTAGGCAGGGGGGTCCCTGAAGCTTTCTTT
d_gene: -; abundance: -; v_gene: TRBV5-1; j_gene: TRBJ1-3; CDR3aa: CASSLGPGGSGNTIYF; CDR3nt: TGCGCCAGCAGCTTGGGACCGGGGGGCTCTGGAAACACCATATATTTT
d_gene: TRBD1; abundance: -; v_gene: TRBV24-1; j_gene: TRBJ2-1; CDR3aa: CATSDSRTGGRAPQQFF; CDR3nt: TGTGCCACCAGTGACTCCAGGACAGGGGGCAGGGCCCCCCAGCAGTTCTTC
d_gene: TRBD1; abundance: once; v_gene: TRBV6-5; j_gene: TRBJ1-1; CDR3aa: CASSSTRTGMNTEAFF; CDR3nt: TGTGCCAGCAGTTCTACTCGGACAGGGATGAACACTGAAGCTTTCTTT
d_gene: TRBD2; abundance: -; v_gene: TRBV11-1; j_gene: TRBJ2-3; CDR3aa: CASTWGGSTDTQYF; CDR3nt: TGTGCCAGCACCTGGGGGGGTTCCACAGATACGCAGTATTTT
d_gene: -; abundance: few; v_gene: TRBV9; j_gene: TRBJ2-6; CDR3aa: CASSRVSGANVLTF; CDR3nt: TGTGCCAGCAGCAGAGTCTCTGGGGCCAACGTCCTGACTTTC
d_gene: -; abundance: -; v_gene: TRBV12-3/TRBV12-4; j_gene: TRBJ1-2; CDR3aa: CASSLRPLGGYTF; CDR3nt: TGTGCCAGCAGTTTACGCCCCCTCGGTGGCTACACCTTC
d_gene: -; abundance: -; v_gene: TRBV6-5; j_gene: TRBJ1-2; CDR3aa: CASIIDRDGYTF; CDR3nt: TGTGCCAGCATCATAGACAGAGATGGCTACACCTTC
d_gene: -; abundance: -; v_gene: TRBV7-2; j_gene: TRBJ2-7; CDR3aa: CASSQIGEAGEQYF; CDR3nt: TGTGCCAGCAGCCAAATAGGGGAGGCGGGCGAGCAGTACTTC
d_gene: -; abundance: -; v_gene: TRBV6-6; j_gene: TRBJ1-3; CDR3aa: CASASTGYTGNTIYF; CDR3nt: TGTGCCAGCGCCTCGACAGGTTACACTGGAAACACCATATATTTT
d_gene: TRBD2; abundance: -; v_gene: TRBV29-1; j_gene: TRBJ2-7; CDR3aa: CSVRISGYEQYF; CDR3nt: TGCAGCGTTCGGATTAGCGGGTACGAGCAGTACTTC
d_gene: TRBD1; abundance: -; v_gene: TRBV6-2/TRBV6-3; j_gene: TRBJ2-1; CDR3aa: CASSYPFGTGDRNEQFF; CDR3nt: TGTGCCAGCAGTTACCCTTTCGGGACAGGGGATCGTAATGAGCAGTTCTTC
d_gene: TRBD1; abundance: -; v_gene: TRBV7-2; j_gene: TRBJ2-3; CDR3aa: CASSLRTGEDTQYF; CDR3nt: TGTGCCAGCAGCCTCCGGACAGGGGAGGATACGCAGTATTTT
d_gene: -; abundance: -; v_gene: TRBV10-3; j_gene: TRBJ1-1; CDR3aa: CAISRGVGPEAFF; CDR3nt: TGTGCCATCAGCCGCGGAGTGGGTCCTGAAGCTTTCTTT
d_gene: -; abundance: -; v_gene: TRBV15; j_gene: TRBJ1-1; CDR3aa: CATSRDTGMNTEAFF; CDR3nt: TGTGCCACCAGCAGAGATACAGGCATGAACACTGAAGCTTTCTTT
d_gene: -; abundance: -; v_gene: TRBV12-1; j_gene: TRBJ2-3; CDR3aa: CASSFAVIDRVFTDTQYF; CDR3nt: TGTGCCAGCAGCTTTGCCGTCATAGACCGGGTCTTCACAGATACGCAGTATTTT
d_gene: -; abundance: -; v_gene: TRBV18; j_gene: TRBJ2-1; CDR3aa: CASSPTAYRDNEQFF; CDR3nt: TGTGCCAGCTCACCGACTGCCTATCGGGACAATGAGCAGTTCTTC
d_gene: -; abundance: -; v_gene: TRBV19; j_gene: TRBJ2-7; CDR3aa: CASSPGQYGYEQYF; CDR3nt: TGTGCCAGTAGCCCCGGACAGTACGGATACGAGCAGTACTTC
d_gene: TRBD1; abundance: -; v_gene: TRBV3-1/TRBV3-2; j_gene: TRBJ1-2; CDR3aa: CASSQGDRGRGYTF; CDR3nt: TGTGCCAGCAGCCAAGGCGACAGGGGTCGAGGCTACACCTTC
d_gene: TRBD1; abundance: -; v_gene: TRBV30; j_gene: TRBJ1-1; CDR3aa: CAWEDRVNTEAFF; CDR3nt: TGTGCCTGGGAGGACAGGGTGAACACTGAAGCTTTCTTT
d_gene: -; abundance: many; v_gene: TRBV7-9; j_gene: TRBJ1-3; CDR3aa: CASTVVGAGNTIYF; CDR3nt: TGTGCCAGCACAGTTGTAGGGGCCGGAAACACCATATATTTT
d_gene: TRBD2; abundance: -; v_gene: TRBV2; j_gene: TRBJ2-3; CDR3aa: CASTYSGRPSDTQYF; CDR3nt: TGTGCCAGCACCTATAGCGGGAGGCCGTCAGATACGCAGTATTTT
d_gene: -; abundance: -; v_gene: TRBV5-6; j_gene: TRBJ2-2; CDR3aa: CASSLVLAGGELFF; CDR3nt: TGTGCCAGCAGCTTGGTTTTGGCGGGCGGGGAGCTGTTTTTT
d_gene: TRBD2; abundance: -; v_gene: TRBV6-5; j_gene: TRBJ2-5; CDR3aa: CASSGLAAPGETQYF; CDR3nt: TGTGCCAGCAGCGGACTAGCGGCACCGGGGGAGACCCAGTACTTC
d_gene: TRBD1; abundance: few; v_gene: TRBV9; j_gene: TRBJ2-7; CDR3aa: CASSHAPGQPYEQYF; CDR3nt: TGTGCCAGCAGTCATGCTCCGGGACAGCCCTACGAGCAGTACTTC